One and the same sample provided the 8 T cell receptor beta chains below, sequenced in a study of graft-versus-host responses after intestinal transplantation. No antigen is known for these receptors. The repertoire was sequenced with immunoSEQ multiplex PCR; TCRdb's copy has only in-frame clones and lacks some. This sample has 55,000 to 65,000 clones, with around 93% found just once. The starting material was unstimulated CD4+ T cells sorted from spleen or lymph node cells, obtained before transplant. The receptors come from a human donor who was the organ donor for an intestinal transplant.

The chain joins TRBV13 to TRBJ2-1; 11 bases are shared with TRBD2. Per germline, CDR1 PRHDT and CDR2 FYEKMQ (reference sequence). This CDR3 contains 14 residues. V was pared by 5 bases and J by 9 bases, with 6 bases of the junction left unmatched. CDR3 bases: TGTGCCAGCAGCCCTACTAGCGGGGGAGCTGAGCAGTTCTTC. It yields the protein CASSPTSGGAEQFF.

The CDR3 reads CASSPRDTYSSGANVLTF. CDR3 DNA sequence: TGTGCCAGCTCACCACGGGATACCTATAGCTCTGGGGCCAACGTCCTGACTTTC. The chain recombines TRBV18 with TRBJ2-6; the D is unclear. CDR1 is KGHSH and CDR2 is LQKENI in the germline V gene. This CDR3 has 18 amino acids. V was shortened by 1 base and J by 0 bases, with 13 bases between the two germline ends.

This chain joins TRBV7-2 and TRBJ2-7, with 8 bases that match TRBD2. Germline loops: CDR1 SGHTA, CDR2 FQGNSA. The ends lost 6 bases at V and 3 bases at J; junction bases unmatched: 19. The CDR3 is 18 amino acids. The CDR3 coding sequence is TGTGCCAGCAGTCCCCCACCCAACGTGGGTAGCGGGGACTACGAGCAGTACTTC. This gives the protein CASSPPPNVGSGDYEQYF.

The chain combines TRBV7-2 with TRBJ1-4; D is perhaps TRBD1 (5 bases). The germline V gene has CDR1 SGHTA and CDR2 FQGNSA. CDR3 length: 13 amino acids. The V and J ends lost 5 bases and 8 bases respectively, with 12 bases between them. This CDR3 reads CASSPTGREKLFF. The CDR3 DNA is TGTGCCAGCAGCCCCACGGGGCGGGAAAAACTGTTTTTT. Using reference TRBV7-2 and TRBJ1-4 for the parts outside the CDR3, the full variable domain is GAGVSQSPSNKVTEKGKDVELRCDPISGHTALYWYRQSLGQGLEFLIYFQGNSAPDKSGLPSDRFSAERTGGSVSTLTIQRTQQEDSAVYLCASSPTGREKLFFGSGTQLSVL.

V is TRBV6-5 and J is TRBJ2-3, with D possibly matching TRBD1 (6 bases). Trimming shortened V by 2 bases and J by 0 bases, and 9 bases separated the two germline ends. This CDR3 has 15 amino acids. Germline V gene data show CDR1 as MNHEY and CDR2 as SVGAGI. CDR3 protein: CASSYERGSTDTQYF. The CDR3 region has the DNA TGTGCCAGCAGTTACGAGAGGGGGAGCACAGATACGCAGTATTTT.

The chain uses TRBV27 and TRBJ2-7; D call uncertain. V dropped 4 bases and J dropped 1 base, with 8 bases sitting between them. From germline, CDR1 is MNHEY and CDR2 SMNVEV (reference sequence). CDR3 length: 13 amino acids. As DNA, the CDR3 is TGTGCCAGCAGTTCTCGGCAGTCCTACGAGCAGTACTTC. Translated, it gives CASSSRQSYEQYF.

This clone turned up a few times. The chain carries TRBV5-6 and TRBJ2-2; D is possibly TRBD2 (5 bases). Germline lookup yields CDR1 SGHDT and CDR2 YYEEEE. The CDR3 sequence is 14 residues long. Between the trimmed V and J ends, which lost 4 bases and 1 base, there was a span of 8 bases. The CDR3 region has the DNA TGTGCCAGCAGCCGGGGAATGAACACCGGGGAGCTGTTTTTT. Its translation is CASSRGMNTGELFF.

The chain is built from TRBV5-6 and TRBJ2-3; no firm D call. V lost 1 base, J lost 5 bases, and 14 bases lay in between. In germline, CDR1 is SGHDT, CDR2 YYEEEE. The CDR3 has 15 amino acids. For the CDR3, the DNA is TGTGCCAGCAGCTTGTACAGAAGGTTCGGAGATACGCAGTATTTT. Translating gives CASSLYRRFGDTQYF.